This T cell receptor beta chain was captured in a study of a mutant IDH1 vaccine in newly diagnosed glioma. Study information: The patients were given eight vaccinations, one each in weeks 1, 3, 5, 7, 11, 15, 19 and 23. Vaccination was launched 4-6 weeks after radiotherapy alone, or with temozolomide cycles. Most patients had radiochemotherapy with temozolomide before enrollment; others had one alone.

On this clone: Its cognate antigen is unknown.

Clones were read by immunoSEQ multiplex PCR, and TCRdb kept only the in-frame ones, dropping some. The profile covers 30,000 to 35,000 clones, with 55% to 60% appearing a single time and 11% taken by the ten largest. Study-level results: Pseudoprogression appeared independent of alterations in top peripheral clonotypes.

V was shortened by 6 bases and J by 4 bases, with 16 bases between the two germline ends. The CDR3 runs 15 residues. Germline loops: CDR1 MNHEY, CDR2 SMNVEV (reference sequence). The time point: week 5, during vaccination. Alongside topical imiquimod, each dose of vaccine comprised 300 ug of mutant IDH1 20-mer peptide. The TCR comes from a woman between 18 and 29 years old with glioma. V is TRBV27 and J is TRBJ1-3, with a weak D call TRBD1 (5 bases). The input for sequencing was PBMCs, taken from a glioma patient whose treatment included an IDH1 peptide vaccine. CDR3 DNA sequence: TGTGCCAGCAGAAAAAACCGGGACGACGGAAACACCATATATTTT. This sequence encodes CASRKNRDDGNTIYF.